This T cell receptor beta chain was obtained from a study of patients and donors after allogeneic stem cell transplantation. Trimming cost V 1 base and J 10 bases, with 8 bases left between them. This CDR3 is 12 amino acids long. Per germline, CDR1 KGHDR and CDR2 SFDVKD. TCRdb passed the RT-PCR reads through MiXCR, listing each CDR3 protein once. The table lists 800,000 to 1,000,000 distinct CDR3 sequences, roughly 18% of them singletons. The sample consisted of blood, either unsorted or a sorted T cell fraction (not recorded which). The TCR was taken from a human donor who was either an allogeneic HSCT recipient or a stem cell or donor lymphocyte infusion donor (not recorded which). It is not recorded whose cells these are; they may come from a transplant donor. The chain carries TRBV24-1 and TRBJ2-3; D is unclear. In DNA, the CDR3 is TGTGCCACCAGTGATTTTTTCAGTCCGCAGTATTTT. It is translated as CATSDFFSPQYF.